This T cell receptor beta chain comes out of a study of molecular identifiers for immune sequencing clone quantification. Study-level background: Five aliquots were made in replicates from the RNA of roughly 21,000 or 96,000 naive CD8 cells, and four were sequenced.

TCRdb reprocessed the PCR reads via MiXCR and lists one record per CDR3 protein. The sample has 350,000 or so distinct CDR3 sequences, 20% to 25% seen once. This CDR3 has 18 residues. V lost 4 bases, J lost 5 bases, and 13 bases stayed unmatched. Germline CDR1 MNHEY, CDR2 SMNVEV (reference sequence). The authors sorted naive CD8 T cells as CD8+CD4-CCR7+CD45RA+. This clonotype was seen at least ten times. The receptor's source is a human donor in good health. Some libraries in this study had Jurkat cell RNA spiked in. Sequenced input: naive CD8+ T cells from blood, with Jurkat cell RNA spiked in. Subset specified: FACS-sorted CD8+CD4-CCR7+CD45RA+ naive T cells. The chain joins TRBV27 to TRBJ2-3, with 12 bases matching TRBD2. The CDR3 DNA follows: TGTGCCAGCAGTTCTCCCCGGCTAGCGGGAGGGCCCCTAGATACGCAGTATTTT. Amino acid sequence: CASSSPRLAGGPLDTQYF.